The next 24 T cell receptor beta chains were all read from a single sample in a study of shared clonotypes between healthy human individuals. Some clones are missing from TCRdb's copy, which holds only in-frame ones; the method was immunoSEQ multiplex PCR. Found here are 2 million to 3 million clones, roughly 93% of them singletons; the top ten hold approximately 0.35%. The sample was naive CD4+ T cells from PBMCs. This sample's subset: CD45RA+ positively selected. The receptor set was obtained from a man between 18 and 35 years old in good health. Some clones in this sample may be carry-over from other donors' samples.

This rearrangement joins TRBV29-1 to TRBJ2-5; either TRBD1 or TRBD2 may supply D (7 bases each). Germline V gene lookup returns CDR1 SQVTM and CDR2 ANQGSEA. The V gene lost 3 bases and the J gene lost 2 bases, with 19 bases spanning the gap. The CDR3 consists of 16 residues. CDR3 bases: TGCAGCGTTGATTTTATACAGGGGAGGGTACAAGAGACCCAGTACTTC. This encodes CSVDFIQGRVQETQYF.

A remark on this clone: Other DNA sequences in this sample translate to the same CDR3. The chain employs TRBV28 and TRBJ2-5; D is ambiguous. The germline V gene has CDR1 MDHEN and CDR2 SYDVKM. CDR3 size: 12 residues. Trimming left V 6 bases short and J 4 bases short, with 9 bases between. CDR3 DNA sequence: TGTGCCAGCAGGGGATCGTTAGAGACCCAGTACTTC. Encoded protein: CASRGSLETQYF.

This chain connects TRBV6-6 to TRBJ2-1, with 9 bases aligning to TRBD2. The CDR3 runs 12 residues. V shed 6 bases and J 10 bases; nucleotides not matched to a gene: 4. Germline CDR1 reads MNHNY; CDR2 reads SVGAGI (reference sequence). CDR3 bases: TGTGCCAGCAGCACCCTAGCGGGGGAGCAGTTCTTC. It yields the protein CASSTLAGEQFF.

This chain connects TRBV28 to TRBJ1-5; no reliable D call. The CDR3 extends over 15 amino acids. V was cut by 6 bases and J by 7 bases, with 19 bases left in between. Germline CDR1 reads MDHEN; CDR2 reads SYDVKM. The DNA for the CDR3 is TGTGCCAGCAGCCGACGTCGGGTTGGGCAGCAGCCCCAGCATTTT. It specifies CASSRRRVGQQPQHF.

Turning to this clone: The sample has other DNA sequences that encode this CDR3 too. This chain connects TRBV18 to TRBJ1-1; possible D gene TRBD1, 5 bases. Germline-derived CDR1 and CDR2 are KGHSH and LQKENI. The CDR3 contains 15 residues. Trimming stripped 0 bases from V and 1 base from J, with 9 bases between. CDR3 nucleotide sequence: TGTGCCAGCTCACCACCATCAGGGAGGAACACTGAAGCTTTCTTT. It yields the protein CASSPPSGRNTEAFF.

V usage is TRBV28 and J usage is TRBJ1-5; unclear D gene. CDR1 is MDHEN, CDR2 SYDVKM, per germline. CDR3 size: 13 residues. V was cut by 5 bases and J by 6 bases, with 11 bases left in between. CDR3 coding DNA: TGTGCCAGCAGTCTCCGGGCAATTCAGCCCCAGCATTTT. It translates to CASSLRAIQPQHF.

The chain carries TRBV7-2 and TRBJ2-1, with D possibly matching TRBD1 (6 bases). V lost 6 bases, J lost 9 bases, and 12 bases lay in between. CDR3 length: 12 residues. The V gene's germline CDR1 is SGHTA and CDR2 FQGNSA. CDR3 amino acids: CASRSGTREQFF. The CDR3, as DNA: TGTGCCAGCAGGTCCGGGACACGTGAGCAGTTCTTC. The entire variable domain, with the rest obtained from reference TRBV7-2 and TRBJ2-1, is as follows: GAGVSQSPSNKVTEKGKDVELRCDPISGHTALYWYRQSLGQGLEFLIYFQGNSAPDKSGLPSDRFSAERTGGSVSTLTIQRTQQEDSAVYLCASRSGTREQFFGPGTRLTVL.

CDR3 loop: CASSSDPGTTNEKLFF. The CDR3 region has the DNA TGCGCCAGCAGCTCGGACCCAGGGACCACTAATGAAAAACTGTTTTTT. The chain is built from TRBV5-1 and TRBJ1-4; D possibly corresponds to TRBD1 (5 bases). The germline V gene encodes CDR1 SGHRS and CDR2 YFSETQ. This CDR3 has 16 amino acids. With 3 bases removed from V and 2 bases from J, the gap between germline ends came to 14 bases.

The chain uses TRBV2 and TRBJ2-7; TRBD2 agrees at 9 bases. The V segment lost 8 bases and the J segment 6 bases; nucleotides outside the gene matches: 11. The CDR3 extends over 14 amino acids. Germline CDR1 and CDR2: SNHLY and FYNNEI. CDR3 nucleotides: TGTGCCAGCTCGTCCCGACTAGCGGATATCGAGCAGTACTTC. Amino acid sequence: CASSSRLADIEQYF.

The V and J genes are TRBV28 and TRBJ1-2; D not certain. The CDR3 length is 14 residues. Trimming pared 3 bases from V and 5 bases from J, leaving 13 bases between. The germline CDR1 and CDR2 sequences are MDHEN and SYDVKM. CDR3 region: CASSFVTPNYGYTF. CDR3 bases: TGTGCCAGCAGTTTTGTGACCCCCAATTATGGCTACACCTTC.

This clone was observed once. Other DNA sequences in this specimen translate into the identical CDR3. The chain carries TRBV18 and TRBJ2-2; 7 bases agree with TRBD1. The CDR3 is 15 amino acids. CDR1 is KGHSH, CDR2 LQKENI, per germline. With V trimmed by 4 bases and J by 1 base, 3 bases remained unmatched. CDR3 sequence: CASSLRTGNTGELFF. The DNA for the CDR3 is TGTGCCAGCTCACTTAGGACAGGGAACACCGGGGAGCTGTTTTTT.

The rearrangement links TRBV28 to TRBJ2-3; D remains unclear. V dropped 5 bases and J dropped 2 bases, with 14 bases sitting between them. Germline V lookup: CDR1 MDHEN, CDR2 SYDVKM. The CDR3 extends over 15 amino acids. The CDR3 sequence is CASSPTTPTTDTQYF. The CDR3 DNA reads as TGTGCCAGCAGTCCCACGACTCCAACCACAGATACGCAGTATTTT.

The table lists this clone with a few counts. This CDR3 is also generated by other DNA sequences in the sample. The chain recombines TRBV7-9 with TRBJ1-2; D call uncertain. The V gene's germline CDR1 is SEHNR and CDR2 FQNEAQ (reference sequence). The V end was cut by 1 base, the J end by 4 bases, with 7 bases between. The CDR3 contains 13 residues. For the CDR3, the DNA is TGTGCCAGCAGCTTAGAAGGAGGCTATGGCTACACCTTC. Protein: CASSLEGGYGYTF.

In nucleotides, the CDR3 is TGTGCCAGCAGCCAGCCTAGTCCTGGGGCCAACGTCCTGACTTTC. It is translated as CASSQPSPGANVLTF. The chain carries TRBV7-3 and TRBJ2-6, with D unresolved. Germline V lookup: CDR1 SGHTA, CDR2 FQGTGA. The germline V and J ends were trimmed by 5 bases and 2 bases, with 10 bases remaining between them. The CDR3 extends over 15 amino acids.

The chain joins TRBV2 to TRBJ1-4; TRBD1 agrees at 9 bases. Losses at the gene ends were 6 bases for V and 8 bases for J; bases not matched to a gene: 10. The CDR3 contains 15 residues. CDR1 is SNHLY, CDR2 FYNNEI, per germline. The CDR3 protein is CASRNDGTGTEKLFF. CDR3 nucleotides: TGTGCCAGCAGGAACGACGGGACAGGGACCGAAAAACTGTTTTTT.

About this clone itself: Other DNA sequences in this specimen translate into the identical CDR3. The chain couples TRBV18 to TRBJ2-2; 7 bases are shared with TRBD1. The germline V gene encodes CDR1 KGHSH and CDR2 LQKENI. V lost 1 base and J lost 4; bases outside the gene matches: 3. The CDR3 has 15 amino acids. Written as DNA, the CDR3 is TGTGCCAGCTCACCACGGGACAGCGGCACCGGGGAGCTGTTTTTT. It yields the protein CASSPRDSGTGELFF.

The rearrangement joins TRBV5-1 to TRBJ1-5; the D is unclear. Per germline, CDR1 SGHRS and CDR2 YFSETQ. The CDR3 runs 15 residues. V gave up 4 bases and J gave up 0 bases, with 11 bases separating them. This CDR3 is CASSPDPASNQPQHF. CDR3 coding DNA: TGCGCCAGCAGCCCGGATCCGGCTAGCAATCAGCCCCAGCATTTT.

CDR3: CASSDSGSSYNEQFF. Here the CDR3 DNA reads TGTGCCAGCAGCGATAGCGGGAGCTCCTACAATGAGCAGTTCTTC. The genes are TRBV11-2 and TRBJ2-1, with 9 bases fitting TRBD2. V was clipped by 5 bases and J by 0 bases; unmatched bases: 2. Per germline, CDR1 SGHAT and CDR2 FQNNGV. CDR3 length: 15 amino acids.

V and J are TRBV5-1 and TRBJ2-5; D is undetermined. There are 14 residues in the CDR3. Germline CDR1 reads SGHRS; CDR2 reads YFSETQ. Trimming took off 2 bases at V and 1 base at J, with 9 bases between the two ends. CDR3 DNA sequence: TGCGCCAGCAGCTTCCAGGATATCCAAGAGACCCAGTACTTC. This translates into CASSFQDIQETQYF.

The chain carries TRBV28 and TRBJ1-1, with a weak D call TRBD1 (5 bases). CDR1 and CDR2 from the germline V gene are MDHEN and SYDVKM. V gave up 5 bases and J gave up 4 bases, with 8 bases separating them. This CDR3 region has 12 residues. Written as DNA, the CDR3 is TGTGCCAGCAGTGTGCAGGGCACTGAAGCTTTCTTT. Its protein product is CASSVQGTEAFF.

This clone was recorded only once. The chain employs TRBV5-1 and TRBJ2-1; D is perhaps TRBD1 (5 bases). Germline CDR1 and CDR2: SGHRS and YFSETQ. Trimming took 0 bases from V and 5 from J, leaving 18 bases between them. This CDR3 has 17 residues. The CDR3, as DNA: TGCGCCAGCAGCTTGGAACAGGCGAATGGCTACCACAATGAGCAGTTCTTC. Its translation is CASSLEQANGYHNEQFF.

The chain links TRBV5-8 to TRBJ2-4; TRBD2 aligns across 10 bases. The CDR3 spans 18 residues. From germline, CDR1 is SGHTS and CDR2 YDEGEE. V dropped 2 bases and J dropped 5; count of bases not matched to a gene: 13. The CDR3 here is CASSFTGSRLAGENIQYF. The CDR3 DNA follows: TGTGCCAGCAGCTTCACAGGGTCGCGGCTAGCGGGGGAAAACATTCAGTACTTC.

This chain links TRBV29-1 with TRBJ2-7; D remains ambiguous. Trimming took 5 bases from V and 6 from J, leaving 17 bases between them. Germline assignment: CDR1 SQVTM and CDR2 ANQGSEA. The CDR3 has 13 residues. Here the CDR3 reads CSVKSSFLGEQYF. The DNA of the CDR3 is TGCAGCGTTAAGAGTAGCTTTCTGGGCGAGCAGTACTTC.

The chain uses TRBV4-1 and TRBJ2-5; D is unclear. Germline CDR1 is MGHRA and CDR2 is YSYEKL. V was shortened by 0 bases and J by 8 bases, with 10 bases between the two germline ends. This CDR3 comprises 13 residues. The CDR3: CASSQDRQATQYF. In nucleotides, the CDR3 is TGCGCCAGCAGCCAAGATCGGCAGGCCACCCAGTACTTC.